Below, one TCR beta chain is given with its context. This sample was included in a study of blood T cell repertoires in COVID-19. Original processing methods: Estimation of nucleated cell counts relied on the amplification of reference gene primers. Method: immunoSEQ multiplex PCR; TCRdb's copy keeps in-frame clones and lacks some. V, J and clone size are those of that table, while D and trimming were read from the DNA. This repertoire shows 200,000 to 250,000 clones, approximately 88% found once; its top ten account for about 3.5%. Trimming removed 6 bases at V and 0 bases at J, with 12 bases between. The germline CDR1 and CDR2 sequences are SNHLY and FYNNEI. The CDR3 contains 15 residues.

The chain is built from TRBV2 and TRBJ1-3; D gene ambiguous. This receptor was obtained from a woman in her 30s who had been exposed to COVID-19. The sequencing input was PBMCs or T cells enriched from blood (not recorded which). CDR3 DNA sequence: TGTGCCAGCAGGGCAGACAAAGCCTCTGGAAACACCATATATTTT. Translating it yields CASRADKASGNTIYF.